This T cell receptor beta chain derives from a study of response to subunit inactivated influenza vaccine. The study's findings and limits: Researchers suggested that each seasonal influenza vaccination recruits few new T cells.

This clonotype was counted only a few times. Antigen: not known. From the RT-PCR reads, TCRdb called clonotypes with MiXCR, one entry per CDR3 protein. Here the sample spans fewer than 250,000 distinct CDR3 sequences, 13% to 15% being singletons. This receptor was taken from a man aged 45-65 years who received an inactivated influenza vaccine. Sequencing was performed on CD8+ T cells sorted from PBMCs, taken approximately 5 days after vaccination.

CDR3 region: CASSSETSGGPTTDTQYF. CDR3 nucleotides: TGTGCCAGCAGCTCGGAGACTAGCGGGGGGCCGACCACAGATACGCAGTATTTT. V usage is TRBV5-6 and J usage is TRBJ2-3, with 13 bases lining up with TRBD2. Unmatched junction bases numbered 9, after V lost 3 bases and J lost 2 bases. The germline gives CDR1 SGHDT, CDR2 YYEEEE. The CDR3 extends over 18 amino acids.